The clone carrying this TCR beta chain has more than one count but fewer than ten. These data come from a study of blood T cell repertoires in COVID-19. As for the study in general: Sites in the United States, Italy and Spain provided acute and convalescent COVID-19 samples.

The repertoire was sequenced with immunoSEQ multiplex PCR; TCRdb's copy has only in-frame clones and lacks some. The sample includes 150,000 to 200,000 clones, roughly 83% of them seen just once. The sequenced material came from PBMCs or T cells enriched from blood (not recorded which). The receptor was isolated from a woman aged 60 to 75 who had recovered from COVID-19.

CDR3 in DNA: TGTGCCAGTAGTAGCAGGGGAGTCAGGGGCACTGAAGCTTTCTTT. The encoded protein is CASSSRGVRGTEAFF. This chain links TRBV19 with TRBJ1-1; tentatively, D is TRBD1 (6 bases). From germline, CDR1 is LNHDA and CDR2 SQIVND (reference sequence). Trimming took 4 bases from V and 4 from J, leaving 16 bases between them. The CDR3 extends over 15 amino acids. Supplemented by reference TRBV19 and TRBJ1-1, the full variable domain reads DGGITQSPKYLFRKEGQNVTLSCEQNLNHDAMYWYRQDPGQGLRLIYYSQIVNDFQKGDIAEGYSVSREKKESFPLTVTSAQKNPTAFYLCASSSRGVRGTEAFFGQGTRLTVV.